These 28 T cell receptor beta chains came from one sample sequenced in a study of OX40 agonist ivuxolimab in advanced cancers. The data were produced by immunoSEQ multiplex PCR, yet TCRdb's version contains in-frame clones alone and is incomplete. In the table there are roughly 80,000 clones, 84% of which are singletons. The sample was CD4+ or CD8+ T cells sorted from blood, taken in a trial of the OX40 agonist ivuxolimab. All receptors derive from an adult with an advanced solid tumor such as melanoma, head and neck, liver or kidney cancer.

The chain uses TRBV15 and TRBJ2-7; D is perhaps TRBD2 (6 bases). The germline V gene has CDR1 LNHNV and CDR2 YYDKDF (reference sequence). With 0 bases removed from V and 6 bases from J, the gap between germline ends came to 12 bases. The CDR3 is 14 residues long. This chain's CDR3 is CATSRDPAGGEQYF. The CDR3 bases are TGTGCCACCAGCAGAGATCCAGCGGGCGGCGAGCAGTACTTC.

V is TRBV9 and J is TRBJ2-5; D not resolved. The germline CDR1 and CDR2 sequences are SGDLS and YYNGEE. The V and J ends lost 0 bases and 5 bases respectively, with 11 bases between them. The CDR3 consists of 14 residues. The CDR3 sequence: CASSVAGYKETQYF. The CDR3 region has the DNA TGTGCCAGCAGCGTAGCCGGTTACAAGGAGACCCAGTACTTC. Filled out from reference TRBV9 and TRBJ2-5, the complete variable domain reads DSGVTQTPKHLITATGQRVTLRCSPRSGDLSVYWYQQSLDQGLQFLIQYYNGEERAKGNILERFSAQQFPDLHSELNLSSLELGDSALYFCASSVAGYKETQYFGPGTRLLVL.

A few counts support this clone. The chain has TRBV5-1 and TRBJ1-5; D is undetermined. This CDR3 is 14 amino acids long. The V and J ends lost 0 bases and 6 bases respectively, with 10 bases between them. Germline values: CDR1 SGHRS, CDR2 YFSETQ. The CDR3: CASSLGTGGQPQHF. CDR3 nucleotide sequence: TGCGCCAGCAGCTTGGGGACCGGCGGTCAGCCCCAGCATTTT.

This chain links TRBV5-6 with TRBJ1-1, with D unresolved. The CDR3 length is 14 residues. Germline CDR1 reads SGHDT; CDR2 reads YYEEEE. V lost 0 bases to trimming and J lost 0 bases, with 6 bases between them. The CDR3 DNA reads as TGTGCCAGCAGCTTGGGTCCGCTGAACACTGAAGCTTTCTTT. The encoded protein is CASSLGPLNTEAFF.

The chain uses TRBV6-6 and TRBJ2-1; 9 bases line up with TRBD1. The CDR3 totals 16 residues. V trimming: 5 bases; J trimming: 6 bases; junction bases outside the gene matches: 11. The germline CDR1 and CDR2 sequences are MNHNY and SVGAGI (reference sequence). CDR3 residues: CASSGTGGAGPNEQFF. CDR3 coding DNA: TGTGCCAGCAGTGGCACAGGGGGCGCGGGTCCCAATGAGCAGTTCTTC.

V and J are TRBV6-5 and TRBJ1-2; 9 bases are shared with TRBD1. This CDR3 contains 13 residues. The V and J ends lost 2 bases and 7 bases, in that order; junction bases with no gene match: 2. Germline V gives CDR1 MNHEY, CDR2 SVGAGI. The CDR3, as DNA: TGTGCCAGCAGTTACGGGACAGGGTTTGGCTACACCTTC. Its translation: CASSYGTGFGYTF.

The rearrangement joins TRBV28 to TRBJ2-3; no definite D call. Looked up from germline, CDR1 is MDHEN and CDR2 is SYDVKM. V lost 2 bases and J 2 bases, leaving 11 bases between the germline ends. The CDR3 is made up of 15 amino acids. CDR3 sequence (DNA): TGTGCCAGCAGTTTAAGTGAGGAACTCACAGATACGCAGTATTTT. Protein sequence: CASSLSEELTDTQYF.

This chain connects TRBV14 to TRBJ2-2, with D tentatively TRBD1 or TRBD2 (5 bases each). Trimming cost V 3 bases and J 7 bases, with 12 bases left between them. Germline V CDR1 and CDR2: SGHDN, FVKESK. The CDR3 spans 14 residues. CDR3 nucleotide sequence: TGTGCCAGCAGCCACTTAGGGGACGTCGGGGAGCTGTTTTTT. Translating it yields CASSHLGDVGELFF.

The chain is built from TRBV7-2 and TRBJ2-1; 10 nucleotides line up with TRBD2. The ends lost 4 bases at V and 3 bases at J; junction bases unmatched: 6. Per germline, CDR1 SGHTA and CDR2 FQGNSA. This CDR3 has 16 amino acids. As DNA, the CDR3 is TGTGCCAGCAGCTCGTCTAGCGGGAGTGGCTACAATGAGCAGTTCTTC. This encodes CASSSSSGSGYNEQFF.

This clone was recorded once. V and J are TRBV7-2 and TRBJ1-3; D is ambiguous. The CDR3 extends over 15 amino acids. Germline assignment: CDR1 SGHTA and CDR2 FQGNSA. Trimming took off 6 bases at V and 0 bases at J, with 12 bases between the two ends. The CDR3, as DNA: TGTGCCAGCAGTCGTAGTTTGAACTCTGGAAACACCATATATTTT. It translates to CASSRSLNSGNTIYF.

V and J are TRBV18 and TRBJ1-1; weak D call: TRBD1 (5 bases). Germline V gives CDR1 KGHSH, CDR2 LQKENI. The CDR3 runs to 15 residues. Deletions cut 3 bases from V and 3 bases from J, with 14 bases between. The DNA of the CDR3 is TGTGCCAGCTCACCGGGGCAATGGGGATACACTGAAGCTTTCTTT. Amino acids: CASSPGQWGYTEAFF.

The genes are TRBV27 and TRBJ2-5; 10 bases are shared with TRBD2. The J call may be mistaken, given a closer DNA end match to TRBJ2-7. The germline V gene encodes CDR1 MNHEY and CDR2 SMNVEV (reference sequence). The CDR3 totals 15 residues. CDR3 in DNA: TGTGCCAGCAGCCGGACTAGCGGAGTCTCCTACGAGCAGTACTTC. It codes for CASSRTSGVSYEQYF.

The chain carries TRBV28 and TRBJ2-7; 12 bases are a match to TRBD1. CDR3 length: 17 amino acids. V gave up 6 bases and J gave up 0 bases; unmatched junction bases: 9. Looked up from germline, CDR1 is MDHEN and CDR2 is SYDVKM. CDR3 DNA: TGTGCCAGCAGATTACCCTCGGGACAGGGGGCCTCCTACGAGCAGTACTTC. It encodes CASRLPSGQGASYEQYF.

The V gene is TRBV5-1, the J gene TRBJ2-7, with 10 bases that match TRBD1. The CDR3 is made up of 15 amino acids. CDR1 is SGHRS, CDR2 YFSETQ, per germline. The V gene end was trimmed by 3 bases and the J gene end by 3 bases; junction bases not matched to a gene: 6. The CDR3 nucleotides read TGCGCCAGCAGCTGGGGACAGGGGTCCTTCTACGAGCAGTACTTC. It codes for CASSWGQGSFYEQYF.

The chain joins TRBV5-5 to TRBJ1-2; D might be TRBD1 (6 bases). The V end was cut by 0 bases, the J end by 5 bases, with 14 bases between. The length of the CDR3 is 15 residues. Per the germline V gene, CDR1 is SGHKS and CDR2 is YYEKEE (reference sequence). The CDR3 loop is CASSLVSGAGYGYTF. CDR3 bases: TGTGCCAGCAGCTTGGTTTCAGGGGCGGGGTATGGCTACACCTTC. Full variable domain (outside the CDR3, taken from reference TRBV5-5 and TRBJ1-2): DAGVTQSPTHLIKTRGQQVTLRCSPISGHKSVSWYQQVLGQGPQFIFQYYEKEERGRGNFPDRFSARQFPNYSSELNVNALLLGDSALYLCASSLVSGAGYGYTFGSGTRLTVV.

This rearrangement joins TRBV10-2 to TRBJ2-3; the D gene is possibly TRBD2 (8 bases). V lost 8 bases and J 14 bases, leaving 26 bases between the germline ends. CDR3 size: 14 residues. The V gene's germline CDR1 is WSHSY and CDR2 SAAADI. CDR3 sequence reads: CASRGGGGEILRYF. The CDR3 region has the DNA TGCGCCAGCCGGGGGGGAGGGGGCGAAATTCTGAGGTATTTT.

The chain has TRBV5-6 and TRBJ2-6; D is unclear. The CDR3 spans 16 residues. CDR1 SGHDT and CDR2 YYEEEE come from the germline V gene. Trimming took 3 bases from V and 3 from J, leaving 13 bases between them. The CDR3 DNA reads as TGTGCCAGCAGCTCCCTTCGAGACGGTGGGGCCAACGTCCTGACTTTC. Translated: CASSSLRDGGANVLTF. Full variable domain (rest looked up from reference TRBV5-6 and TRBJ2-6): DAGVTQSPTHLIKTRGQQVTLRCSPKSGHDTVSWYQQALGQGPQFIFQYYEEEERQRGNFPDRFSGHQFPNYSSELNVNALLLGDSALYLCASSSLRDGGANVLTFGAGSRLTVL.

V is TRBV7-8 and J is TRBJ2-5, with a tentative D call TRBD1 (6 bases). V was trimmed by 5 bases and J by 0 bases, leaving 13 bases between them. CDR1 is SGHVS, CDR2 FQNEAQ, per germline. This CDR3 is built from 15 residues. CDR3 nucleotides: TGTGCCAGCAGCAATCCCCGGGACAACCAAGAGACCCAGTACTTC. Its translation is CASSNPRDNQETQYF.

Remarks on this clone: This sample includes further DNA sequences coding for the same CDR3. This chain joins TRBV9 and TRBJ2-7, with D possibly called TRBD1 or TRBD2 (5 bases each). The CDR3 sequence is 12 residues long. Trimming cost V 5 bases and J 4 bases, with 10 bases left between them. The germline CDR1 and CDR2 sequences are SGDLS and YYNGEE. CDR3 in amino acids: CASSGDGYEQYF. CDR3 coding DNA: TGTGCCAGCAGTGGGGACGGTTACGAGCAGTACTTC.

This clone was picked up one time. The CDR3 DNA reads as TGTGCCAGCAGGGCCGCGGGGTCATTCTATGGCTACACCTTC. Its translation is CASRAAGSFYGYTF. V usage is TRBV11-2 and J usage is TRBJ1-2; no clear D gene. The ends were cut back, 6 bases at V and 4 bases at J, with 15 bases in the middle. The length of the CDR3 is 14 residues. Per germline, CDR1 SGHAT and CDR2 FQNNGV.

The V and J genes are TRBV14 and TRBJ1-6; 7 bases map to TRBD1. Germline lookup yields CDR1 SGHDN and CDR2 FVKESK. V dropped 3 bases and J dropped 8; count of bases not matched to a gene: 4. The CDR3 has 14 residues. CDR3 loop: CASSQRQGYSPLHF. The CDR3 DNA reads as TGTGCCAGCAGCCAGAGACAGGGATATTCACCCCTCCACTTT.

The chain combines TRBV19 with TRBJ1-2; D is uncertain. The V gene lost 4 bases and the J gene lost 7 bases, with 16 bases spanning the gap. The CDR3 runs to 14 residues. Germline V gives CDR1 LNHDA, CDR2 SQIVND (reference sequence). CDR3 bases: TGTGCCAGTAGTACCGTGACAAATCAGGCTGGCTACACCTTC. Translation: CASSTVTNQAGYTF.

V and J are TRBV19 and TRBJ2-2; 7 nucleotides match TRBD1. The CDR3 covers 16 residues. The germline V gene has CDR1 LNHDA and CDR2 SQIVND (reference sequence). Trimming at V came to 7 bases and at J to 5 bases, leaving 13 bases not matched to a gene. CDR3 protein: CASTEGTARKTGELFF. The DNA for the CDR3 is TGTGCCAGTACAGAAGGGACAGCAAGAAAAACCGGGGAGCTGTTTTTT.

This clone was found once. The gene calls are TRBV6-6 and TRBJ1-1; 8 bases are shared with TRBD1. The junction had 7 bases not matched to a gene; V was cut back by 5 bases and J by 8 bases. The V gene's germline CDR1 is MNHNY and CDR2 SVGAGI (reference sequence). The CDR3 has 13 amino acids. The CDR3 coding sequence is TGTGCCAGCAGTACCTGGACAGGGAACGAAGCTTTCTTT. This translates into CASSTWTGNEAFF.

The chain employs TRBV18 and TRBJ1-2; 7 bases match TRBD1. The CDR3 is made up of 13 amino acids. J was trimmed by 4 bases and V by 6 bases; bases with no gene match: 5. Germline values: CDR1 KGHSH, CDR2 LQKENI. The CDR3 nucleotides read TGTGCCAGCTCGCCAGACAGGGCCTATGGCTACACCTTC. Translation gives CASSPDRAYGYTF.

This clone was recorded once. The chain is built from TRBV25-1 and TRBJ2-7; 7 bases are shared with TRBD1. From germline, CDR1 is MGHDK and CDR2 SYGVNS. J lost 2 bases, V lost 4 bases, and 5 bases had no gene match. The CDR3 sequence is 14 residues long. The CDR3 spells CASSVRDSTYEQYF. CDR3 DNA: TGTGCCAGCAGTGTTCGGGACAGTACCTACGAGCAGTACTTC.

CDR3: CAITPQGSSGNTIYF. CDR3 nucleotide sequence: TGTGCCATCACCCCACAGGGAAGCTCTGGAAACACCATATATTTT. The chain is built from TRBV10-3 and TRBJ1-3; weak D call: TRBD1 (6 bases). Germline V lookup: CDR1 ENHRY, CDR2 SYGVKD. The CDR3 totals 15 residues. Trimming removed 7 bases at V and 0 bases at J, with 13 bases between.

For the CDR3, the DNA is TGTGCCAGTACCACAGGTATAGGCTATAATCAGCCCCAGCATTTT. Amino acid sequence: CASTTGIGYNQPQHF. This chain uses TRBV19 with TRBJ1-5; a possible D gene is TRBD1 (5 bases). The germline V gene has CDR1 LNHDA and CDR2 SQIVND (reference sequence). V lost 7 bases and J lost 4, with 17 bases in between. This CDR3 is 15 amino acids long.